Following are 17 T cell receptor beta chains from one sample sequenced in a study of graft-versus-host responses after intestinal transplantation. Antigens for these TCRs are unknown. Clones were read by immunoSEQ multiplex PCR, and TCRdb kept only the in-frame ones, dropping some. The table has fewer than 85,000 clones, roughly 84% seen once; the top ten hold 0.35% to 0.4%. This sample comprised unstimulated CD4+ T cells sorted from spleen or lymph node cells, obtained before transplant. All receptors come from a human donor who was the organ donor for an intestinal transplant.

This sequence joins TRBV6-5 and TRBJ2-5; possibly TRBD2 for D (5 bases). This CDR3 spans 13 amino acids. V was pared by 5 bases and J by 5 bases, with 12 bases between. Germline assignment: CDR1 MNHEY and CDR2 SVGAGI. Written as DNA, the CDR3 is TGTGCCAGCAGTAGGACTCCGGGGGAGACCCAGTACTTC. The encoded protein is CASSRTPGETQYF.

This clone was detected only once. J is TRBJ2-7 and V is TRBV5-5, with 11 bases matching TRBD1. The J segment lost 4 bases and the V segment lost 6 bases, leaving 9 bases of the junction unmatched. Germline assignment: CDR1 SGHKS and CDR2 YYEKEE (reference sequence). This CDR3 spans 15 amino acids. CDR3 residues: CASNNLGQGAYEQYV. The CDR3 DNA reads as TGTGCCAGCAATAACCTTGGACAGGGGGCTTACGAGCAGTACGTC.

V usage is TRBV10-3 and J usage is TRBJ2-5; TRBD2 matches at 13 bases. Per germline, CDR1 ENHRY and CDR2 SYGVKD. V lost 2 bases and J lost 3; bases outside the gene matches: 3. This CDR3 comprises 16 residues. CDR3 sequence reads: CAISEGLAGVEETQYF. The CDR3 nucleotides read TGTGCCATCAGTGAGGGACTAGCGGGGGTTGAAGAGACCCAGTACTTC.

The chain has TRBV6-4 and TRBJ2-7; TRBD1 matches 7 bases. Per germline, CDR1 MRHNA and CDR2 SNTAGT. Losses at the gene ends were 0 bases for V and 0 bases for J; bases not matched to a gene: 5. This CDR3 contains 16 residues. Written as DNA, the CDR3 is TGTGCCAGCAGTGACTCTGACAGGGCCAGCTCCTACGAGCAGTACGTC. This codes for CASSDSDRASSYEQYV.

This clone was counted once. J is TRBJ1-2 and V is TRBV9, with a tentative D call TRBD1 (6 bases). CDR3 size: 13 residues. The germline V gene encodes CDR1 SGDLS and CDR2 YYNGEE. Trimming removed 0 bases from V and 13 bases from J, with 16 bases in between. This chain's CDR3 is CASSVDAVTGGTF. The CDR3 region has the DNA TGTGCCAGCAGCGTAGATGCGGTGACAGGAGGCACCTTC. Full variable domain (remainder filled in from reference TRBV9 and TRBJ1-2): DSGVTQTPKHLITATGQRVTLRCSPRSGDLSVYWYQQSLDQGLQFLIQYYNGEERAKGNILERFSAQQFPDLHSELNLSSLELGDSALYFCASSVDAVTGGTFGSGTRLTVV.

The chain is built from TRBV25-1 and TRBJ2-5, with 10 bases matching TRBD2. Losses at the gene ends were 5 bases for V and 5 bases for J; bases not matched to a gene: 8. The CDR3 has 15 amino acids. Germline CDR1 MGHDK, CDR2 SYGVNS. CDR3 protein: CASSPGAGGLETQYF. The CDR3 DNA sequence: TGTGCCAGCAGTCCGGGAGCGGGGGGGCTGGAGACCCAGTACTTC.

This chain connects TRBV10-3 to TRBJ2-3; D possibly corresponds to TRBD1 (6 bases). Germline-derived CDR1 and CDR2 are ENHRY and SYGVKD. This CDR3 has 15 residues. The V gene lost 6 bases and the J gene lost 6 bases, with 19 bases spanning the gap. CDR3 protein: CAIREDRPARDTQYF. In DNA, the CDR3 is TGTGCCATCAGAGAAGACAGGCCCGCACGGGATACGCAGTATTTT.

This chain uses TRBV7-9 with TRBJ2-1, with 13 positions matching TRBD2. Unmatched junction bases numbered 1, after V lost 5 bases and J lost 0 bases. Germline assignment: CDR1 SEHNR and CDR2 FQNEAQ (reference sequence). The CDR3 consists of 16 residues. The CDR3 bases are TGTGCCAGCAGCCGACTAGCGGGGGGCTCCTACAATGAGCAGTTCTTC. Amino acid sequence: CASSRLAGGSYNEQFF.

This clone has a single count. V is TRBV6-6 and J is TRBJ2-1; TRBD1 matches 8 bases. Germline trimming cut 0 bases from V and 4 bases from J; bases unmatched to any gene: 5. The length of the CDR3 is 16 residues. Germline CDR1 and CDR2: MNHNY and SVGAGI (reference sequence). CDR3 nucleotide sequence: TGTGCCAGCAGTTACTCTGACAGGGGAGTGTACAATGAGCAGTTCTTC. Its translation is CASSYSDRGVYNEQFF.

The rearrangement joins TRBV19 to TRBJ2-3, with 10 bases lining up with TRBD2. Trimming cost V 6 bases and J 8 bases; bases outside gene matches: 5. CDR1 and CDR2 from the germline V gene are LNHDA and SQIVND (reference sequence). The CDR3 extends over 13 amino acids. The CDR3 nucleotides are TGTGCCAGTAGGACGAGCGGGGGGGGTACGCAGTATTTT. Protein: CASRTSGGGTQYF.

The DNA for the CDR3 is TGCGCCAGCAGCTTGACAGCGGGGACCTACGAGCAGTACGTC. Its protein product is CASSLTAGTYEQYV. The chain is built from TRBV5-1 and TRBJ2-7, with 7 bases identical to TRBD2. Germline CDR1 and CDR2: SGHRS and YFSETQ. The junction had 3 bases not matched to a gene; V was cut back by 1 base and J by 2 bases. This CDR3 is built from 14 residues.

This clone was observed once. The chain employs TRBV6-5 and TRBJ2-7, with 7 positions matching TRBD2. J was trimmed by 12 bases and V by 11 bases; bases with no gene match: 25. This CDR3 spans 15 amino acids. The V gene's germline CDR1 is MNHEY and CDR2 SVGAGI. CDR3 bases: TGTGCCCGACCGGCGGGGCAGGGAGGGTGGAGGCAGCTGTACGTC. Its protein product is CARPAGQGGWRQLYV.

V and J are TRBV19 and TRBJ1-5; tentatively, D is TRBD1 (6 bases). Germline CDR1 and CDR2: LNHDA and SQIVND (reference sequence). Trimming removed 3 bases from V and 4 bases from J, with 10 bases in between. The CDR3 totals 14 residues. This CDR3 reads CASSIGQRNQPQHF. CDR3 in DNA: TGTGCCAGTAGTATTGGACAGAGAAATCAGCCCCAGCATTTT.

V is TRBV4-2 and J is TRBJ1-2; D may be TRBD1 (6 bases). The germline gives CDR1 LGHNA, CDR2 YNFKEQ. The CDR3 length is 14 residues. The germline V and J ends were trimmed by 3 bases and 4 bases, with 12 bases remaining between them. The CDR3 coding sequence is TGTGCCAGCAGCCAGAGACAGGCCCCCTATGGCTACACCTTC. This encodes CASSQRQAPYGYTF.

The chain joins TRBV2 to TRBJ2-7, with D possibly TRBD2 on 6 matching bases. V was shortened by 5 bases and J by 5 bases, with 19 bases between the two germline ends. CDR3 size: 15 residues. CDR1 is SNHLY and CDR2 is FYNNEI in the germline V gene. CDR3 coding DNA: TGTGCCAGCAGTCTCCCCTTCGGGGGTACCGACGAGCAGTACGTC. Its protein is CASSLPFGGTDEQYV.

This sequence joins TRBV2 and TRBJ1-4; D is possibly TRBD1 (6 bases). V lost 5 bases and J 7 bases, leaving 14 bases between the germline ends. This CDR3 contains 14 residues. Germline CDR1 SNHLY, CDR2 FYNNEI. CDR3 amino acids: CASSRERGSEKLFF. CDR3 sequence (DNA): TGTGCCAGCAGTCGAGAAAGGGGGAGTGAAAAACTGTTTTTT. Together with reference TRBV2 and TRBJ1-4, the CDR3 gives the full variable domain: EPEVTQTPSHQVTQMGQEVILRCVPISNHLYFYWYRQILGQKVEFLVSFYNNEISEKSEIFDDQFSVERPDGSNFTLKIRSTKLEDSAMYFCASSRERGSEKLFFGSGTQLSVL.

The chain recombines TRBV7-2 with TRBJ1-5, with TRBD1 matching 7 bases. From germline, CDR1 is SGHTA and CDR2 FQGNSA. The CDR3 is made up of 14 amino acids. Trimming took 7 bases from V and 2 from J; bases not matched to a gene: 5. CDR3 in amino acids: CASTATGGNQPQHF. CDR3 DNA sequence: TGTGCCAGCACAGCAACAGGGGGCAATCAGCCCCAGCATTTT.